These 11 T cell receptor beta chains originate from one sample sequenced in a study of T cell responses to AZD1222 COVID-19 vaccine. The assay was immunoSEQ multiplex PCR, and TCRdb's table has in-frame clones only and misses some. The sample shows about 110,000 clones, roughly nine tenths of them seen only once. This specimen was peripheral blood, taken on day 0 of AZD1222 vaccination. These receptors were taken from an adult in good health.

This chain uses TRBV5-1 with TRBJ1-5; D possibly corresponds to TRBD1 (6 bases). The CDR3 totals 16 residues. Trimming pared 0 bases from V and 0 bases from J, leaving 10 bases between. The germline V gene encodes CDR1 SGHRS and CDR2 YFSETQ. CDR3 loop: CASSLVPGDSNQPQHF. DNA for the CDR3: TGCGCCAGCAGCTTGGTGCCAGGGGATAGCAATCAGCCCCAGCATTTT.

The chain uses TRBV10-3 and TRBJ1-1; D is ambiguous. Deletions cut 2 bases from V and 8 bases from J, with 6 bases between. CDR1 is ENHRY, CDR2 SYGVKD, per germline. CDR3 size: 11 residues. The CDR3 nucleotides read TGTGCCATCAGTGAGGAACGAGAAGCTTTCTTT. Its protein is CAISEEREAFF.

CDR3 loop: CASSQINYGYTF. In DNA, the CDR3 is TGTGCCAGCAGCCAGATAAACTATGGCTACACCTTC. V is TRBV3-1 (or the pseudogene TRBV3-2) and J is TRBJ1-2, with D unresolved. The V and J ends lost 3 bases and 2 bases respectively, with 4 bases between them. The CDR3 covers 12 residues. Germline V gene sequence: CDR1 LGHDT, CDR2 YNNKEL (reference sequence).

The chain has TRBV6-5 and TRBJ2-3, with 11 nucleotides matching TRBD1. Per germline, CDR1 MNHEY and CDR2 SVGAGI. J was trimmed by 6 bases and V by 6 bases; bases with no gene match: 8. This CDR3 contains 15 residues. CDR3 region: CASSSGQGAADTQYF. CDR3 coding DNA: TGTGCCAGCAGCTCCGGACAGGGGGCGGCCGATACGCAGTATTTT.

This chain uses TRBV30 with TRBJ1-5; 8 bases match TRBD1. V was clipped by 5 bases and J by 0 bases; unmatched bases: 3. Germline-derived CDR1 and CDR2 are GTSNPN and SVGIG (reference sequence). The CDR3 consists of 14 residues. The CDR3, as DNA: TGTGCCTGGGGACAGGGCATTAGCAATCAGCCCCAGCATTTT. Translation gives CAWGQGISNQPQHF.

The rearrangement joins TRBV2 to TRBJ1-6, with D possibly TRBD1 on 5 matching bases. V was trimmed by 11 bases and J by 5 bases, leaving 13 bases between them. Germline assignment: CDR1 SNHLY and CDR2 FYNNEI. This CDR3 has 13 amino acids. The CDR3 DNA follows: TGTGCCTCCCAGGGATTCCATAATTCACCCCTCCACTTT. Its protein is CASQGFHNSPLHF.

The chain employs TRBV19 and TRBJ1-2; no definite D call. Germline V gene lookup returns CDR1 LNHDA and CDR2 SQIVND (reference sequence). Trimming left V 2 bases short and J 8 bases short, with 15 bases between. This CDR3 region has 14 residues. The CDR3 DNA follows: TGTGCCAGTAGTATACAGGATCCCTTGTGGGGCTACACCTTC. It yields the protein CASSIQDPLWGYTF. The full variable domain, in which reference TRBV19 and TRBJ1-2 provide the parts outside the CDR3, is DGGITQSPKYLFRKEGQNVTLSCEQNLNHDAMYWYRQDPGQGLRLIYYSQIVNDFQKGDIAEGYSVSREKKESFPLTVTSAQKNPTAFYLCASSIQDPLWGYTFGSGTRLTVV.

The CDR3: CASSKGRGGNTGELFF. The CDR3 nucleotides read TGTGCCAGCAGCAAAGGGCGGGGCGGAAACACCGGGGAGCTGTTTTTT. V and J are TRBV21-1 and TRBJ2-2; TRBD2, the table's D call, was not compared with the DNA. TRBV21-1 is marked as a pseudogene. This CDR3 region has 16 residues.

V and J are TRBV6-2 or TRBV6-3 and TRBJ2-7; 10 bases are shared with TRBD2. The CDR3 contains 16 residues. V shed 5 bases, J shed 3 bases, and the junction held 10 bases outside the gene matches. The germline gives CDR1 MNHEY, CDR2 SVGEGT. This CDR3 is CASSTVASGSVYEQYF. The CDR3 DNA is TGTGCCAGCAGTACCGTCGCTAGCGGGAGTGTCTACGAGCAGTACTTC.

V and J are TRBV25-1 and TRBJ2-7, with D perhaps matching TRBD2 (6 bases). The CDR3 is 13 amino acids. Germline V lookup: CDR1 MGHDK, CDR2 SYGVNS. Trimming removed 7 bases at V and 2 bases at J, with 12 bases between. DNA for the CDR3: TGTGCCAGCATGCAGGGAGGTACCTACGAGCAGTACTTC. The encoded protein is CASMQGGTYEQYF.

J is TRBJ2-1 and V is TRBV5-4; D possibly uses TRBD1 or TRBD2 (5 bases each). Germline V CDR1 and CDR2: SGHNT, YYREEE (reference sequence). The length of the CDR3 is 13 residues. Trimming shortened V by 4 bases and J by 9 bases, and 14 bases separated the two germline ends. CDR3 amino acids: CASSPGGAGEQFF. The DNA for the CDR3 is TGTGCCAGCAGCCCCGGTGGGGCGGGTGAGCAGTTCTTC.